These 11 T cell receptor beta chains came from one sample sequenced in a study of T cells after yellow fever vaccination (dated by TCRdb to about 2019). The label giving this sample's treatment or condition can be read as: live attenuated yellow fever vaccine strain. The library relied on 5' RACE. The sample was run on an Illumina NovaSeq 6000. In-frame beta chains were kept once TCRdb had trimmed the public reads at Q25 with fastp and called clones with MiXCR. Rows with one shared CDR3 protein collapse into an entry with the most common genes and DNA. Here the sample has some 320,000 distinct CDR3 sequences; roughly 9% occur a single time. The biggest ten clones account for approximately 3.3% of the sample. The sequencing used CD4+ T cells sorted from PBMCs, collected 5 days after the yellow fever booster vaccination. The receptor source for this set is a man younger than 35 who received the YFV17D yellow fever vaccine.

This clonotype came up a few times. V is TRBV12-3 or TRBV12-4 and J is TRBJ2-1, with 9 bases identical to TRBD2. This CDR3 comprises 16 residues. With 5 bases clipped from V and 2 bases from J, the junction kept 7 bases outside the gene matches. The CDR3 loop reads CASSIVRGGAYNEQFF. The CDR3, as DNA: TGTGCCAGCAGTATCGTACGCGGGGGGGCCTACAATGAGCAGTTCTTC.

At least ten counts were recorded for this clonotype. This rearrangement joins TRBV6-2 or TRBV6-3 to TRBJ2-7; D gene uncertain. Looked up from germline, CDR1 is MNHEY and CDR2 is SVGEGT. This CDR3 contains 14 residues. Trimming left V 5 bases short and J 5 bases short, with 16 bases between. The CDR3: CASSHHASSDEQYV. The CDR3 nucleotides are TGTGCCAGCAGTCACCATGCTAGTTCTGACGAGCAGTACGTC.

In its sample, this clonotype was seen a few times. The rearrangement joins TRBV7-2 to TRBJ1-3; D unclear. Germline assignment: CDR1 SGHTA and CDR2 FQGNSA. The length of the CDR3 is 14 residues. V lost 5 bases and J 4 bases, leaving 12 bases between the germline ends. The CDR3 loop is CASSPRPWGNTIYF. CDR3 nucleotide sequence: TGTGCCAGCAGCCCTCGGCCCTGGGGAAACACCATATATTTT. Variable domain in full (rest from reference TRBV7-2 and TRBJ1-3): GAGVSQSPSNKVTEKGKDVELRCDPISGHTALYWYRQSLGQGLEFLIYFQGNSAPDKSGLPSDRFSAERTGGSVSTLTIQRTQQEDSAVYLCASSPRPWGNTIYFGEGSWLTVV.

The genes are TRBV27 and TRBJ1-3; TRBD1 aligns across 7 bases. CDR1 and CDR2 (germline): MNHEY, SMNVEV (reference sequence). J lost 2 bases, V lost 5 bases, and 6 bases had no gene match. The CDR3 extends over 15 amino acids. CDR3 sequence (DNA): TGTGCCAGCAGTCCGACAGGGTGGCCTGGAAACACCATATATTTT. Translation gives CASSPTGWPGNTIYF.

The rearrangement joins TRBV12-3 or TRBV12-4 to TRBJ2-3; maybe TRBD2 (6 bases). V was clipped by 6 bases and J by 0 bases, with 10 bases between them. CDR3 size: 14 residues. CDR3 sequence reads: CASRSGTSTDTQYF. The CDR3 DNA follows: TGTGCCAGCAGATCCGGGACTAGCACAGATACGCAGTATTTT.

The chain couples TRBV4-2 to TRBJ1-5; tentatively, D is TRBD1 (5 bases). From germline, CDR1 is LGHNA and CDR2 YNFKEQ. The CDR3 has 19 amino acids. The V and J ends lost 0 bases and 0 bases respectively, with 18 bases between them. In DNA form, the CDR3 reads TGTGCCAGCAGCCAAGATATCACTGGGACGGAGAATAGCAATCAGCCCCAGCATTTT. Protein: CASSQDITGTENSNQPQHF.

This sequence joins TRBV10-3 and TRBJ1-2; D might be TRBD1 (5 bases). There are 13 residues in the CDR3. Trimming removed 4 bases at V and 4 bases at J, with 10 bases between. CDR1 and CDR2 (germline): ENHRY, SYGVKD. The CDR3 here is CAISGGASYGYTF. CDR3 DNA sequence: TGTGCCATCAGTGGAGGGGCTTCCTATGGCTACACCTTC.

Only a few counts were recorded for this clonotype. This chain connects TRBV2 to TRBJ2-5, with no clear D. The CDR3 is made up of 12 amino acids. Trimming took off 9 bases at V and 5 bases at J, with 13 bases between the two ends. The germline V gene has CDR1 SNHLY and CDR2 FYNNEI. CDR3 sequence: CARGGTRETQYF. The CDR3, as DNA: TGTGCCAGAGGTGGTACCAGGGAGACCCAGTACTTC.

This clonotype was detected many times. J is TRBJ2-2 and V is TRBV20-1; D might be TRBD1 (5 bases). The CDR3 loop spans 14 amino acids. CDR1 is DFQATT, CDR2 SNEGSKA, per germline (reference sequence). V lost 1 base and J 7 bases, leaving 13 bases between the germline ends. CDR3 in amino acids: CSARGQGSGGELFF. The DNA for the CDR3 is TGCAGTGCTAGAGGGCAGGGAAGTGGCGGGGAGCTGTTTTTT.

The gene calls are TRBV7-9 and TRBJ1-4; 10 positions agree with TRBD1. The V segment lost 6 bases and the J segment 8 bases; nucleotides outside the gene matches: 9. Germline lookup yields CDR1 SEHNR and CDR2 FQNEAQ (reference sequence). This CDR3 spans 15 amino acids. CDR3 sequence (DNA): TGTGCCAGCAGTCGACAGGGGGCAGTAGGGGAAAAACTGTTTTTT. This gives the protein CASSRQGAVGEKLFF.

The chain is built from TRBV7-9 and TRBJ2-1, with D possibly matching TRBD2 (6 bases). Deletions cut 5 bases from V and 3 bases from J, with 14 bases between. The CDR3 covers 15 residues. Germline lookup yields CDR1 SEHNR and CDR2 FQNEAQ (reference sequence). CDR3 amino acids: CASSPRGWIYNEQFF. The CDR3 DNA is TGTGCCAGCAGCCCTCGGGGGTGGATCTACAATGAGCAGTTCTTC.